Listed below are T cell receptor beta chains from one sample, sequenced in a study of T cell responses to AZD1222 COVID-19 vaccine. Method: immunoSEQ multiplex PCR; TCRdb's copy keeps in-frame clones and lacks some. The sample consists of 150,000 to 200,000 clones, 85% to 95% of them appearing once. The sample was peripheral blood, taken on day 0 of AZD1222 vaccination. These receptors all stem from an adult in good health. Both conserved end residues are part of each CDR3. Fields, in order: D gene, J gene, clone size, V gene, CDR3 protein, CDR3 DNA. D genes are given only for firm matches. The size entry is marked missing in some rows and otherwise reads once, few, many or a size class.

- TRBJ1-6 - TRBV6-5 CASRIRAWGNSPLHF TGTGCCAGCAGGATCCGGGCTTGGGGGAATTCACCCCTCCACTTT
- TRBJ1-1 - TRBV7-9 CASSLAGGKGTEAFF TGTGCCAGCAGCTTAGCGGGAGGGAAGGGGACTGAAGCTTTCTTT
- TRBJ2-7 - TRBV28 CATTLVRERGEQYF TGTGCCACCACCCTCGTGCGGGAGAGGGGGGAGCAGTACTTC
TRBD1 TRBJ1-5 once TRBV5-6 CASSIRTGYYSNQPQHF TGTGCCAGCAGCATTAGGACAGGGTATTATAGCAATCAGCCCCAGCATTTT
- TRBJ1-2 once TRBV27 CASSSRQANYGYTF TGTGCCAGCTCTTCGAGACAAGCTAACTATGGCTACACCTTC
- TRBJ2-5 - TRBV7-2 CASSPSFGETQYF TGTGCCAGCAGCCCCAGCTTTGGGGAGACCCAGTACTTC
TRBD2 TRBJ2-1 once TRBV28 CASLLAGIYNEQFF TGTGCCAGTCTACTAGCGGGAATCTACAATGAGCAGTTCTTC
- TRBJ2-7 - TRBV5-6 CASSSRPWEVPYEQYF TGTGCCAGCAGCTCCCGCCCATGGGAGGTCCCCTACGAGCAGTACTTC
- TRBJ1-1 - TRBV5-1 CASSPQGYTEAFF TGCGCCAGCAGCCCGCAGGGGTACACTGAAGCTTTCTTT
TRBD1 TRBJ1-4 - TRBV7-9 CASSPREGQGNEKLFF TGTGCCAGCAGCCCCCGGGAGGGACAGGGGAATGAAAAACTGTTTTTT
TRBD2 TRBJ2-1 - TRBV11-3 CASSSGGYNEQFF TGTGCCAGCAGCTCGGGGGGATACAATGAGCAGTTCTTC
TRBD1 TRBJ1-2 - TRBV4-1 CASSHTNRGRYGYTF TGCGCCAGCAGCCACACTAACAGGGGTAGGTATGGCTACACCTTC
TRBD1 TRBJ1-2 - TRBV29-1 CSVKTGGWYGYTF TGCAGCGTCAAGACAGGGGGCTGGTATGGCTACACCTTC
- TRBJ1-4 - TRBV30 CAWSPGPSRRANEKLFF TGTGCCTGGAGCCCAGGACCATCGAGGCGGGCTAATGAAAAACTGTTTTTT
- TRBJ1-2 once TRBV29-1 CSVTGADYGYTF TGCAGCGTTACTGGGGCTGACTATGGCTACACCTTC
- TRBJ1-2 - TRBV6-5 CASNRQGYGYTF TGTGCCAGCAATCGTCAGGGCTATGGCTACACCTTC
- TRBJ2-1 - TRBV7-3 CASSLKGQSPYNEQFF TGTGCCAGCAGCTTAAAGGGGCAGTCCCCCTACAATGAGCAGTTCTTC
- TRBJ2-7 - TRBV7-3 CASSCWGQYF TGTGCCAGCAGCTGTTGGGGGCAGTACTTC
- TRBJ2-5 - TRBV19 CASSIYHRTQETQYF TGTGCCAGTAGTATTTATCATCGGACACAAGAGACCCAGTACTTC
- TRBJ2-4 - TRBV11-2 CASSLDLVTGRNIQYF TGTGCCAGCAGCTTAGACCTGGTGACAGGTAGAAACATTCAGTACTTC
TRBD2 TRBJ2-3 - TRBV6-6 CASSPDGGMQYF TGTGCCAGCAGTCCCGACGGGGGGATGCAGTATTTT
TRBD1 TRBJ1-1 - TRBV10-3 CAIGTGGSLNTEAFF TGTGCCATCGGGACAGGGGGATCTTTGAACACTGAAGCTTTCTTT
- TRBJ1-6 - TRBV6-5 CASSTGNSPLHF TGTGCCAGCAGTACAGGCAATTCACCCCTCCACTTT
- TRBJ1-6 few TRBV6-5 CASSYSRYNSPLHF TGTGCCAGCAGTTACTCTAGGTATAATTCACCCCTCCACTTT
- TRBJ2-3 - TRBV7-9 CASSLATGSSTDTQYF TGTGCCAGCAGCTTAGCGACGGGCTCCAGCACAGATACGCAGTATTTT
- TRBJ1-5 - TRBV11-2 CASSLGGVGNQPQHF TGTGCCAGCAGCTTAGGGGGGGTTGGCAATCAGCCCCAGCATTTT
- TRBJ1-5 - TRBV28 CASSLSGQRDEQPQHF TGTGCCAGCAGTTTATCGGGCCAAAGGGATGAGCAGCCCCAGCATTTT
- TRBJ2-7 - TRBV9 CASSFGDNPYEQYF TGTGCCAGCAGCTTCGGGGACAACCCCTACGAGCAGTACTTC
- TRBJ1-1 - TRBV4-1 CASSQVGGQGSAFF TGCGCCAGCAGCCAAGTAGGAGGGCAGGGCTCCGCTTTCTTT